This T cell receptor (beta chain) was retrieved from a study of CD8 T cells in Susac syndrome. Per the germline V gene, CDR1 is MNHEY and CDR2 is SVGAGI. Trimming took 5 bases from V and 0 from J, leaving 5 bases between them. The CDR3 contains 14 residues. The multiple sclerosis controls were treatment-naive patients, and their relapsing-remitting disease was stable or active. Reverse transcription of 0.5 to 1 ug RNA was performed with random hexamers. TCRdb reanalysed the immunoSEQ multiplex PCR reads using MiXCR and keeps one entry per CDR3 protein. The table has around 280,000 distinct CDR3 sequences, 70% to 90% seen once; the top ten hold over 0.1%.

The material sequenced was CD8+ T cells from PBMCs. The receptor comes from a human donor with multiple sclerosis. The rearrangement joins TRBV6-5 to TRBJ2-6; D not certain. The DNA for the CDR3 is TGTGCCAGCAGTATGTCCTCTGGGGCCAACGTCCTGACTTTC. It translates to CASSMSSGANVLTF.